The 19 T cell receptor beta chains reported below all come from one sample, sequenced in a study of OX40 agonist ivuxolimab in advanced cancers. The protocol was immunoSEQ multiplex PCR, while the TCRdb copy is restricted to in-frame clones and leaves out a portion. Here the sample spans 15,000 to 20,000 clones, over 75% being singletons. The sample in question was CD4+ or CD8+ T cells sorted from blood, obtained in a trial of the OX40 agonist ivuxolimab. Every receptor here comes from an adult with an advanced solid tumor such as melanoma, head and neck, liver or kidney cancer.

This clone was seen a few times. The chain carries TRBV5-8 and TRBJ2-7; TRBD1 aligns across 11 bases. The V gene's germline CDR1 is SGHTS and CDR2 YDEGEE. The CDR3 sequence is 15 residues long. Losses at the gene ends were 7 bases for V and 6 bases for J; bases not matched to a gene: 12. CDR3 DNA sequence: TGTGCCAGCCCAAACCCAAGGGACAGGGGGTTCGAGCAGTACTTC. Encoded protein: CASPNPRDRGFEQYF. Using reference TRBV5-8 and TRBJ2-7 for the parts outside the CDR3, the full variable domain is EAGVTQSPTHLIKTRGQQATLRCSPISGHTSVYWYQQALGLGLQFLLWYDEGEERNRGNFPPRFSGRQFPNYSSELNVNALELEDSALYLCASPNPRDRGFEQYFGPGTRLTVT.

The chain carries TRBV5-6 and TRBJ1-4; no clear D. CDR1 is SGHDT and CDR2 is YYEEEE in the germline V gene. V lost 1 base and J lost 7, with 14 bases in between. The CDR3 runs to 15 residues. CDR3 sequence: CASSLMSGIGEKLFF. As DNA, the CDR3 is TGTGCCAGCAGCTTGATGAGCGGGATTGGTGAAAAACTGTTTTTT. Combining the CDR3 with reference TRBV5-6 and TRBJ1-4 gives the whole variable domain DAGVTQSPTHLIKTRGQQVTLRCSPKSGHDTVSWYQQALGQGPQFIFQYYEEEERQRGNFPDRFSGHQFPNYSSELNVNALLLGDSALYLCASSLMSGIGEKLFFGSGTQLSVL.

This clone was seen a handful of times. This chain links TRBV19 with TRBJ2-3; 7 nucleotides match TRBD2. This CDR3 has 16 residues. With 3 bases clipped from V and 3 bases from J, the junction kept 9 bases outside the gene matches. In germline, CDR1 is LNHDA, CDR2 SQIVND (reference sequence). The chain's CDR3 is CASSMRRAGETDTQYF. For the CDR3, the DNA is TGTGCCAGTAGTATGAGGAGGGCGGGAGAAACAGATACGCAGTATTTT.

The V call is TRBV19, the J call TRBJ2-5; TRBD1 might be the D (5 bases). Germline V CDR1 and CDR2: LNHDA, SQIVND (reference sequence). Trimming shortened V by 3 bases and J by 5 bases, and 13 bases separated the two germline ends. The CDR3 is 14 amino acids. For the CDR3, the DNA is TGTGCCAGTAGTATCCCCCTTCCAGGGGAGACCCAGTACTTC. Translated, it gives CASSIPLPGETQYF.

The chain carries TRBV7-9 and TRBJ2-7; no clear D gene. V gave up 5 bases and J gave up 7 bases, with 12 bases separating them. The CDR3 has 12 amino acids. Germline values: CDR1 SEHNR, CDR2 FQNEAQ (reference sequence). Here the CDR3 reads CASSPSMGEQYF. In nucleotides, the CDR3 is TGTGCCAGCAGCCCAAGTATGGGGGAGCAGTACTTC.

The rearrangement uses TRBV16 and TRBJ2-7; maybe TRBD2 (5 bases). Germline V gives CDR1 KGHSY, CDR2 FQNENV. The CDR3 spans 14 residues. V was pared by 0 bases and J by 6 bases, with 12 bases between. The CDR3 coding sequence is TGTGCCAGCAGCCAATCGGCTAGCCTAGGCGAGCAGTACTTC. Translation: CASSQSASLGEQYF.

The chain carries TRBV27 and TRBJ2-3; 9 nucleotides align to TRBD1. Germline V CDR1 and CDR2: MNHEY, SMNVEV (reference sequence). This CDR3 region has 13 residues. After removal of 6 bases from V and 7 bases from J, the junction contained 5 bases not matched to a gene. The CDR3 loop is CASRLQGANTQYF. CDR3 in DNA: TGTGCCAGCAGGCTACAGGGGGCAAATACGCAGTATTTT.

The V and J genes are TRBV20-1 and TRBJ2-7, with TRBD2 matching over 7 bases. The trim removed 7 bases at V and 6 bases at J, leaving 6 bases unmatched. Germline CDR1 reads DFQATT; CDR2 reads SNEGSKA (reference sequence). The CDR3 is 11 residues long. CDR3 DNA sequence: TGCAGTGTGGGAGGGCCGAGCGAGCAGTACTTC. This codes for CSVGGPSEQYF.

V usage is TRBV19 and J usage is TRBJ2-1; 7 nucleotides match TRBD1. Germline assignment: CDR1 LNHDA and CDR2 SQIVND (reference sequence). The CDR3 is 15 amino acids. Trimming removed 5 bases from V and 8 bases from J; junction bases left unmatched: 12. This CDR3 reads CASSEGAVSNDEQFF. CDR3 DNA sequence: TGTGCCAGTAGTGAGGGGGCAGTTTCCAACGATGAGCAGTTCTTC.

This clone showed up just a few times. The rearrangement joins TRBV7-8 to TRBJ2-7; D gene ambiguous. The CDR3 spans 16 residues. The germline V gene has CDR1 SGHVS and CDR2 FQNEAQ. V dropped 1 base and J dropped 2 bases, with 15 bases sitting between them. The CDR3 coding sequence is TGTGCCAGCAGCTTAGAGTTTAGTCAATCCCCCTACGAGCAGTACTTC. Translating it yields CASSLEFSQSPYEQYF. Full variable domain (outside the CDR3, taken from reference TRBV7-8 and TRBJ2-7): GAGVSQSPRYKVAKRGQDVALRCDPISGHVSLFWYQQALGQGPEFLTYFQNEAQLDKSGLPSDRFFAERPEGSVSTLKIQRTQQEDSAVYLCASSLEFSQSPYEQYFGPGTRLTVT.

CDR3 in DNA: TGTGCCAGTAGTAACCCCGGGACAGGGAACTATGGCTACACCTTC. Encoded protein: CASSNPGTGNYGYTF. The V gene is TRBV19, the J gene TRBJ1-2, with 9 positions matching TRBD1. The CDR3 sequence is 15 residues long. CDR1 is LNHDA, CDR2 SQIVND, per germline (reference sequence). Unmatched junction bases numbered 5, after V lost 4 bases and J lost 2 bases.

CDR3 DNA sequence: TGCGCCAGCAGCCCCTTTAAGGCACAGGGGCGTTCCGGGGATGGCTACACCTTC. Residues: CASSPFKAQGRSGDGYTF. The rearrangement uses TRBV5-1 and TRBJ1-2; 7 nucleotides line up with TRBD1. This CDR3 has 18 amino acids. Germline loops: CDR1 SGHRS, CDR2 YFSETQ. V gave up 4 bases and J gave up 6 bases; unmatched junction bases: 21.

The chain recombines TRBV18 with TRBJ2-6; D is ambiguous. CDR1 is KGHSH, CDR2 LQKENI, per germline. Trimming took 4 bases from V and 0 from J, leaving 4 bases between them. The CDR3 runs 14 residues. The CDR3 nucleotides read TGTGCCAGCTCACTAAACTCTGGGGCCAACGTCCTGACTTTC. Protein: CASSLNSGANVLTF. Full variable domain (rest looked up from reference TRBV18 and TRBJ2-6): NAGVMQNPRHLVRRRGQEARLRCSPMKGHSHVYWYRQLPEEGLKFMVYLQKENIIDESGMPKERFSAEFPKEGPSILRIQQVVRGDSAAYFCASSLNSGANVLTFGAGSRLTVL.

The chain joins TRBV11-2 to TRBJ1-2; 12 bases are shared with TRBD1. The CDR3 loop spans 16 amino acids. Germline CDR1 SGHAT, CDR2 FQNNGV. Trimming removed 3 bases from V and 6 bases from J; junction bases left unmatched: 8. CDR3 protein: CASSLGQGAVLDGYTF. CDR3 nucleotides: TGTGCCAGCAGCTTGGGACAGGGGGCTGTGTTGGATGGCTACACCTTC.

This chain links TRBV6-5 with TRBJ1-6; no clear D. The V gene lost 4 bases and the J gene lost 8 bases, with 12 bases spanning the gap. The CDR3 contains 14 residues. Germline loops: CDR1 MNHEY, CDR2 SVGAGI. CDR3 sequence (DNA): TGTGCCAGCAGTTTCAACGCCCTCCATTCACCCCTCCACTTT. It codes for CASSFNALHSPLHF.

The V call is TRBV6-6, the J call TRBJ1-2, with unresolved D. Per the germline V gene, CDR1 is MNHNY and CDR2 is SVGAGI (reference sequence). Trimming removed 2 bases at V and 8 bases at J, with 12 bases between. This CDR3 is 13 amino acids long. DNA of the CDR3: TGTGCCAGCAGTTACGAGGGTGTGGGAGGCTACACCTTC. It is translated as CASSYEGVGGYTF.

The chain has TRBV5-1 and TRBJ2-7, with TRBD2 identical over 7 bases. With 5 bases clipped from V and 9 bases from J, the junction kept 11 bases outside the gene matches. CDR3 length: 13 amino acids. Germline values: CDR1 SGHRS, CDR2 YFSETQ. This CDR3 is CASSWEGGSRQYF. The CDR3 nucleotides are TGCGCCAGCAGTTGGGAGGGCGGGTCTAGGCAGTACTTC.

The genes are TRBV11-2 and TRBJ2-7, with D maybe TRBD1 (5 bases). In germline, CDR1 is SGHAT, CDR2 FQNNGV. The V end was cut by 1 base, the J end by 3 bases, with 10 bases between. CDR3 size: 14 residues. DNA of the CDR3: TGTGCCAGCAGCTTAGCGCCGACAGTCTACGAGCAGTACTTC. This encodes CASSLAPTVYEQYF.

This chain uses TRBV6-5 with TRBJ1-1, with a tentative D call TRBD1 (6 bases). The CDR3 has 14 amino acids. CDR1 MNHEY and CDR2 SVGAGI come from the germline V gene. V lost 7 bases, J lost 3 bases, and 15 bases lay in between. The CDR3 nucleotides are TGTGCCAGCACTAAAAAGGGGGGGCACACTGAAGCTTTCTTT. It yields the protein CASTKKGGHTEAFF.